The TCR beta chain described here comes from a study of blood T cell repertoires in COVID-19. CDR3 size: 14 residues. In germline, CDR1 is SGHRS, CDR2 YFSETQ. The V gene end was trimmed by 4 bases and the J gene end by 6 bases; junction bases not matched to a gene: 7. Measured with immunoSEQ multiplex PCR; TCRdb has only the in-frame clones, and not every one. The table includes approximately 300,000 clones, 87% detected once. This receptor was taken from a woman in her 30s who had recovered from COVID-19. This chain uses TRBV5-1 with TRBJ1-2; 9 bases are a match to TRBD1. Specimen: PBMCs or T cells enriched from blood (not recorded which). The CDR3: CASSTSGTGNGYTF. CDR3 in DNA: TGCGCCAGCAGCACGTCGGGGACAGGGAATGGCTACACCTTC.